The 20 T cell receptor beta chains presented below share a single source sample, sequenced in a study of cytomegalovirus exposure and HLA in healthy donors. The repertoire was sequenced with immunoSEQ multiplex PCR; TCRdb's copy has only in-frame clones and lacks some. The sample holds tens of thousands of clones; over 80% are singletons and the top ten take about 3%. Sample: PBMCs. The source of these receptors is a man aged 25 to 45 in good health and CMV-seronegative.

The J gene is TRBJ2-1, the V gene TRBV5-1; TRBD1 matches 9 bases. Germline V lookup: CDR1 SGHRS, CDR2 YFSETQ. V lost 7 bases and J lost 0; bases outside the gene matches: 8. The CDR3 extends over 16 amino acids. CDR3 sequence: CASSGTGLSSYNEQFF. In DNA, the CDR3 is TGCGCCAGCTCCGGGACAGGGTTAAGCTCCTACAATGAGCAGTTCTTC.

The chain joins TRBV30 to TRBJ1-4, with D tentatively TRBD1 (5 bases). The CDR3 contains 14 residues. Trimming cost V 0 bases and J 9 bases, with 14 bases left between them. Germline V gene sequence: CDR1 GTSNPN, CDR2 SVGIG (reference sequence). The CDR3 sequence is CAWSVEGTGKKLFF. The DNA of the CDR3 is TGTGCCTGGAGTGTAGAGGGGACTGGGAAAAAACTGTTTTTT.

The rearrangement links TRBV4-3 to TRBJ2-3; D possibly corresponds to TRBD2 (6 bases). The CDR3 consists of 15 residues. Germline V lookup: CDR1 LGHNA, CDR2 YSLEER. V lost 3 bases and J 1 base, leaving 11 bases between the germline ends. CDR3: CASSHLPGGTDTQYF. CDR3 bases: TGCGCCAGCAGCCACCTTCCGGGGGGCACAGATACGCAGTATTTT.

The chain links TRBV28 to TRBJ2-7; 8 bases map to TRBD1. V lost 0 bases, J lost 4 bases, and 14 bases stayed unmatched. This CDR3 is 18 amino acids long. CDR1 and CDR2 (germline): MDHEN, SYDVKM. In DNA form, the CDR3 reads TGTGCCAGCAGTTTATGGGCCTACCGGACAGGGAAGAAGTACGAGCAGTACTTC. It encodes CASSLWAYRTGKKYEQYF.

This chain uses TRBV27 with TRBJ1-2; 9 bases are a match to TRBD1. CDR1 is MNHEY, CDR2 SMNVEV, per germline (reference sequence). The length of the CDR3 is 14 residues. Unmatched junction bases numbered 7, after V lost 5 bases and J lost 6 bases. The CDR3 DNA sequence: TGTGCCAGCAGTCTCGGGACAGGGTGGAATGGCTACACCTTC. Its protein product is CASSLGTGWNGYTF.

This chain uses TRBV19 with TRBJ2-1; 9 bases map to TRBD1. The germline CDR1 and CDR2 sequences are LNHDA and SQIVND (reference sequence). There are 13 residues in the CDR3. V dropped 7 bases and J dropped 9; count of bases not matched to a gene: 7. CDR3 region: CASTRDRVSEQFF. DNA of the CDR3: TGTGCCAGTACCCGGGACAGGGTTTCTGAGCAGTTCTTC.

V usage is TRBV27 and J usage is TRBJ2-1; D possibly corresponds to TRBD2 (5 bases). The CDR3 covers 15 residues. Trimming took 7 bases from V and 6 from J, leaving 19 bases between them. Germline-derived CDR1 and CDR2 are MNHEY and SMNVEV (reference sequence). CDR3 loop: CASTPNPTRRNEQFF. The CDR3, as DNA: TGTGCCAGCACCCCAAATCCCACTAGGCGCAATGAGCAGTTCTTC.

The CDR3 reads CASSVVDGAYEQYF. For the CDR3, the DNA is TGTGCCAGCAGTGTTGTCGACGGAGCCTACGAGCAGTACTTC. This sequence joins TRBV2 and TRBJ2-7, with D hard to call. CDR3 length: 14 residues. V lost 4 bases and J 2 bases, leaving 12 bases between the germline ends. CDR1 SNHLY and CDR2 FYNNEI come from the germline V gene.

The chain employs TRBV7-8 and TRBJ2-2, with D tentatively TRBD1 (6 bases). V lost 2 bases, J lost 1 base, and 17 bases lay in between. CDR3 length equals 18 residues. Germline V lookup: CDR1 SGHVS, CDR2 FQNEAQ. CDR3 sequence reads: CASSLFSLAGVNTGELFF. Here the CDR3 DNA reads TGTGCCAGCAGCTTATTTTCGTTGGCAGGGGTGAACACCGGGGAGCTGTTTTTT.

The DNA for the CDR3 is TGTGCCAGCAGATGGGGCCAGGACCGAGTTGAAGCTTTCTTT. It translates to CASRWGQDRVEAFF. V and J are TRBV2 and TRBJ1-1; a possible D gene is TRBD1 (5 bases). Germline values: CDR1 SNHLY, CDR2 FYNNEI. The CDR3 contains 14 residues. The V end was cut by 6 bases, the J end by 7 bases, with 18 bases between.

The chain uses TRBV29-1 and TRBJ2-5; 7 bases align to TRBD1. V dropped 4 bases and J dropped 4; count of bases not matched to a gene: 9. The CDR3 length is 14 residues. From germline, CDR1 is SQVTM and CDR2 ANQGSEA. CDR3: CSVAQGVSGETQYF. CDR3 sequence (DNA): TGCAGCGTTGCTCAGGGGGTAAGCGGAGAGACCCAGTACTTC.

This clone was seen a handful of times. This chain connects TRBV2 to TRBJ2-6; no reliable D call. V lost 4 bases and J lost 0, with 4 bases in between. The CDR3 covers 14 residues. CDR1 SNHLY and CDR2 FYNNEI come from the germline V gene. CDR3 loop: CASSARSGANVLTF. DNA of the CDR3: TGTGCCAGCAGTGCGCGCTCTGGGGCCAACGTCCTGACTTTC. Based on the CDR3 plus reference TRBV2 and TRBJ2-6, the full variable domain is EPEVTQTPSHQVTQMGQEVILRCVPISNHLYFYWYRQILGQKVEFLVSFYNNEISEKSEIFDDQFSVERPDGSNFTLKIRSTKLEDSAMYFCASSARSGANVLTFGAGSRLTVL.

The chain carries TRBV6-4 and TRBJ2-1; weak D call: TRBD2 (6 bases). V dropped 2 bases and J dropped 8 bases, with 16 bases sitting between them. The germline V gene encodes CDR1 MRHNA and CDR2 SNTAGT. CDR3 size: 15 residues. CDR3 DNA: TGTGCCAGCAGTGACGTTTCGTCTAGCGTCTATGAGCAGTTCTTC. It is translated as CASSDVSSSVYEQFF.

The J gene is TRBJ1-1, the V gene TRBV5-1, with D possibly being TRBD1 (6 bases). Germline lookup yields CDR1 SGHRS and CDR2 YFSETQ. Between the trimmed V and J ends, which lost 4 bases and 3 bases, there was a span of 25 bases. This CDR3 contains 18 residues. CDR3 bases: TGCGCCAGCAGCCCCTTTGGTGGCAGGGGCGGTATCGACACTGAAGCTTTCTTT. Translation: CASSPFGGRGGIDTEAFF.

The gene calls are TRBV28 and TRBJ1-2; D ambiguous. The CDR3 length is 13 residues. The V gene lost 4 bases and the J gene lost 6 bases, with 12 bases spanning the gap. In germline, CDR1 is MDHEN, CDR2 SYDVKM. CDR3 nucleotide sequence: TGTGCCAGCAGTTCTTCAGGTGGCAATGGCTACACCTTC. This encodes CASSSSGGNGYTF.

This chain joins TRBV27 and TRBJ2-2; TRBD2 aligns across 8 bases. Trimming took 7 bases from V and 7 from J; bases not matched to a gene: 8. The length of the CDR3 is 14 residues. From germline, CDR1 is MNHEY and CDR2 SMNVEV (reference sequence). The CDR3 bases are TGTGCCAGCATCTCGAGCGGGAGTGGCGGGGAGCTGTTTTTT. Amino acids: CASISSGSGGELFF.

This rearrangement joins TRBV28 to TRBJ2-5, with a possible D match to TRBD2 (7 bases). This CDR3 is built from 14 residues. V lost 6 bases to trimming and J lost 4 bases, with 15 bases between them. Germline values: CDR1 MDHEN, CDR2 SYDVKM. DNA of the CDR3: TGTGCCAGCAGCCGCGGGGGCGTGGGAGAGACCCAGTACTTC. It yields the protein CASSRGGVGETQYF.

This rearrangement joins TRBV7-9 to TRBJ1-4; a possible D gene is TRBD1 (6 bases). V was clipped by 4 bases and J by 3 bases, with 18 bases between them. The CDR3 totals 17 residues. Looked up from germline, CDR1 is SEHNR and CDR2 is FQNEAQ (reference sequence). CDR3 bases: TGTGCCAGCAGCTCTTTTTACAGGGTATCTTCTAATGAAAAACTGTTTTTT. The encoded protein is CASSSFYRVSSNEKLFF.

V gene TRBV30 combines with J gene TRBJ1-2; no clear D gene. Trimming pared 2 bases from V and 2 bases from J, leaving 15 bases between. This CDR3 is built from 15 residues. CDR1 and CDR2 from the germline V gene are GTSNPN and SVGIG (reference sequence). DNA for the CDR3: TGTGCCTGGAGTCCGTCCCCTTATTTAAACTATGGCTACACCTTC. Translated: CAWSPSPYLNYGYTF.

CDR3 in DNA: TGTGCCAGCTCGGGCAGACAGCCGTCGTATAGCAATCAGCCCCAGCATTTT. The encoded protein is CASSGRQPSYSNQPQHF. This chain joins TRBV18 and TRBJ1-5; D is possibly TRBD1 (5 bases). The germline CDR1 and CDR2 sequences are KGHSH and LQKENI. Trimming took 6 bases from V and 0 from J, leaving 18 bases between them. The CDR3 totals 17 residues.